This T cell receptor beta chain was identified during a study of blood T cell repertoires in COVID-19. Original data processing: Reference gene primer amplification yielded estimated nucleated cell counts. The repertoire was sequenced with immunoSEQ multiplex PCR; TCRdb's copy has only in-frame clones and lacks some. V and J calls and clone size are those listed in that table; D and trimming were worked out from the DNA. The table shows about 200,000 clones, with 70% to 90% occurring only once. CDR3 size: 15 residues. Germline lookup yields CDR1 KGHSH and CDR2 LQKENI. Losses at the gene ends were 4 bases for V and 2 bases for J; bases not matched to a gene: 7.

Source material: peripheral blood. This sequence was found in a man in his fifties or sixties with active or convalescent COVID-19. The chain carries TRBV18 and TRBJ2-5; TRBD1 matches 7 bases. The CDR3 DNA reads TGTGCCAGCTCACGGGGGACAGCACATCAAGAGACCCAGTACTTC. Encoded protein: CASSRGTAHQETQYF. Full variable domain (rest looked up from reference TRBV18 and TRBJ2-5): NAGVMQNPRHLVRRRGQEARLRCSPMKGHSHVYWYRQLPEEGLKFMVYLQKENIIDESGMPKERFSAEFPKEGPSILRIQQVVRGDSAAYFCASSRGTAHQETQYFGPGTRLLVL.